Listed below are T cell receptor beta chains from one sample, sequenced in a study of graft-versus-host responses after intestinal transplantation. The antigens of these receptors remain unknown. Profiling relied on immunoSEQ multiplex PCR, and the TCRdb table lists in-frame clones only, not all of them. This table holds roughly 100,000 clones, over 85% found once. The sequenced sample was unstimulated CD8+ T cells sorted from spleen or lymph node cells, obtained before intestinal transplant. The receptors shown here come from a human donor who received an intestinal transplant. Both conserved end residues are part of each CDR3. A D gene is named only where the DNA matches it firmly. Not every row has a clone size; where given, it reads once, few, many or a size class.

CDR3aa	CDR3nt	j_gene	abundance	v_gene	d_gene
CASSAIAGGPPNEQFF	TGTGCCAGCAGCGCAATAGCGGGGGGGCCCCCCAATGAGCAGTTCTTC	TRBJ2-1	.	TRBV11-2	TRBD2
CASSSDSDVAFF	TGTGCCAGCAGCTCAGACTCCGACGTAGCTTTCTTT	TRBJ1-1	.	TRBV11-2	.
CASSASGWGTRDTGELFF	TGTGCCAGCAGCGCCTCAGGATGGGGGACTAGGGACACCGGGGAGCTGTTTTTT	TRBJ2-2	.	TRBV5-4	TRBD2
CASSLGLGTSGGNEQFF	TGTGCCAGCAGCTTAGGCCTTGGAACTAGCGGGGGTAATGAGCAGTTCTTC	TRBJ2-1	.	TRBV13	TRBD2
CASSYGRNQPQHF	TGTGCCAGCAGTTACGGACGGAATCAGCCCCAGCATTTT	TRBJ1-5	few	TRBV6-5	.
CASSARDRDSYTQYF	TGTGCCAGCAGCGCACGGGACAGGGACTCGTATACGCAGTATTTT	TRBJ2-3	.	TRBV5-4	TRBD1
CASSTWDVYEQYF	TGTGCCAGCAGCACCTGGGACGTCTACGAGCAGTACTTC	TRBJ2-7	once	TRBV7-9	.
CASSLRGYNEQFF	TGTGCCAGTAGTCTCCGGGGATACAATGAGCAGTTCTTC	TRBJ2-1	.	TRBV19	.
CATSREGREGVTDTQYF	TGTGCCACCAGCAGAGAGGGCAGGGAGGGAGTCACAGATACGCAGTATTTT	TRBJ2-3	.	TRBV15	TRBD2
CASGLGLNEQFF	TGTGCTAGTGGTTTGGGACTTAATGAGCAGTTCTTC	TRBJ2-1	.	TRBV12-5	.
CASSRGGTYNEQFF	TGTGCCAGCAGCCGCGGGGGTACGTACAATGAGCAGTTCTTC	TRBJ2-1	once	TRBV7-7	TRBD2
CASSFDGNEQFF	TGTGCCAGCAGCTTCGACGGCAATGAGCAGTTCTTC	TRBJ2-1	.	TRBV7-7	.
CASSDTGSASYGYTF	TGTGCCAGCAGTGATACAGGGTCCGCTAGCTATGGCTACACCTTC	TRBJ1-2	.	TRBV2	.
CASSSGVQTEAFF	TGTGCCAGCAGCTCGGGGGTTCAGACTGAAGCTTTCTTT	TRBJ1-1	.	TRBV11-2	.
CASRTSGGDSREFF	TGTGCCAGCAGGACAAGCGGGGGGGACTCCAGGGAGTTCTTC	TRBJ2-1	.	TRBV6-5	TRBD2
CASSLPGPNNEQFF	TGTGCCAGCAGCCTCCCGGGACCCAACAATGAGCAGTTCTTC	TRBJ2-1	.	TRBV14	.